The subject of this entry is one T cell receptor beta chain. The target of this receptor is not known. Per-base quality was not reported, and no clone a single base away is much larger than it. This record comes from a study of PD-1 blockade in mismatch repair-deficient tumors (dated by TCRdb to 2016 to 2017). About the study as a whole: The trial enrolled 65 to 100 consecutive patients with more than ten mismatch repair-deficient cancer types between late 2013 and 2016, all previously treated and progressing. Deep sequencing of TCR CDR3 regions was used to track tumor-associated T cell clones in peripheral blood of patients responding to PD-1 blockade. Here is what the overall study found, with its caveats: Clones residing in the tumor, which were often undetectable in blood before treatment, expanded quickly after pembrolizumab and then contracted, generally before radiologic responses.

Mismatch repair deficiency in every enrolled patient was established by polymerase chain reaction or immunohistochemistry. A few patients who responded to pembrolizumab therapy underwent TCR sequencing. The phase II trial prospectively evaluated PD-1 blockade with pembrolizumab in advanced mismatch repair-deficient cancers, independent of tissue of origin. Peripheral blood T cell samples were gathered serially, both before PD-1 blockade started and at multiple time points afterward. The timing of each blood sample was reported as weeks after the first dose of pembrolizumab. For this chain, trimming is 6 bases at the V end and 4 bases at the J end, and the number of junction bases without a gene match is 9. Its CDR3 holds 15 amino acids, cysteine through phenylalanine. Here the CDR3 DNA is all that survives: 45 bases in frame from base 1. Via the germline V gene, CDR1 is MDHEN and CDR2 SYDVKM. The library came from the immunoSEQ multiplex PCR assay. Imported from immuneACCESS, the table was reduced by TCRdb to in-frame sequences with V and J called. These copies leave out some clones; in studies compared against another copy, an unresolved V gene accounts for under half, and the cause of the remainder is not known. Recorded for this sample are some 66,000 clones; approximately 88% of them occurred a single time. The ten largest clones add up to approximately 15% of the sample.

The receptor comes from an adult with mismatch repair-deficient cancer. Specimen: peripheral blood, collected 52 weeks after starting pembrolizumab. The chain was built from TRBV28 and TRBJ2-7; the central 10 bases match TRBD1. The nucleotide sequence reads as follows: TGTGCCAGCAGCAACTCCGGGACAGGGGAGTACGAGCAGTACTTC. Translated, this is CASSNSGTGEYEQYF.